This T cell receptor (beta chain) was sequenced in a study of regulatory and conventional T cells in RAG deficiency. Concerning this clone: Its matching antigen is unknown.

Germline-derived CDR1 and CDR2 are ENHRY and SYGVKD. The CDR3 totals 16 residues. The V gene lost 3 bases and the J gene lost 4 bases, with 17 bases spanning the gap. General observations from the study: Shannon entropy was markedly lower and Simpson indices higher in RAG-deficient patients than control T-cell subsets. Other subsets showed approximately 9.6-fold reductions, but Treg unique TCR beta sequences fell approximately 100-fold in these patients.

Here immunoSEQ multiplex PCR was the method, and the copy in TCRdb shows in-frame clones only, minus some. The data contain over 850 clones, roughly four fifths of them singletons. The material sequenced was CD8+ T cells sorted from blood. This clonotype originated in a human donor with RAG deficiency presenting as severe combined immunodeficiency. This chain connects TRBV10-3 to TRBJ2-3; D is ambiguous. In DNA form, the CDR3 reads TGTGCCATCAGTGATCGGTCGTTAGTACTCGCAGATACGCAGTATTTT. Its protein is CAISDRSLVLADTQYF.